This TCR beta chain was identified in a study of T cells in Graves' hyperthyroidism and ophthalmopathy. The sample holds many counts of this clonotype. Trimming removed 4 bases from V and 3 bases from J; junction bases left unmatched: 15. This CDR3 contains 18 residues. From germline, CDR1 is SGHDT and CDR2 YYEEEE. TCR beta CDR3 region amplification was performed from RNA transcripts. Using the HTBI primer set, a first-round RT-PCR was run on the TCR CDR3. TCRdb redid the calling of the multiplex PCR reads with MiXCR, one entry per CDR3 protein. The sample holds about 400,000 distinct CDR3 sequences; 15% are singletons and the top ten take less than 35%.

The chain combines TRBV5-6 with TRBJ2-3; 9 bases align to TRBD2. Sequenced sample: blood. The origin of this receptor is a woman aged 25 to 39 with Graves' hyperthyroidism. CDR3 sequence (DNA): TGTGCCAGCAGCGTGAGGGAGGGGAGTAGCGGGAGTACAGATACGCAGTATTTT. Translating it yields CASSVREGSSGSTDTQYF.